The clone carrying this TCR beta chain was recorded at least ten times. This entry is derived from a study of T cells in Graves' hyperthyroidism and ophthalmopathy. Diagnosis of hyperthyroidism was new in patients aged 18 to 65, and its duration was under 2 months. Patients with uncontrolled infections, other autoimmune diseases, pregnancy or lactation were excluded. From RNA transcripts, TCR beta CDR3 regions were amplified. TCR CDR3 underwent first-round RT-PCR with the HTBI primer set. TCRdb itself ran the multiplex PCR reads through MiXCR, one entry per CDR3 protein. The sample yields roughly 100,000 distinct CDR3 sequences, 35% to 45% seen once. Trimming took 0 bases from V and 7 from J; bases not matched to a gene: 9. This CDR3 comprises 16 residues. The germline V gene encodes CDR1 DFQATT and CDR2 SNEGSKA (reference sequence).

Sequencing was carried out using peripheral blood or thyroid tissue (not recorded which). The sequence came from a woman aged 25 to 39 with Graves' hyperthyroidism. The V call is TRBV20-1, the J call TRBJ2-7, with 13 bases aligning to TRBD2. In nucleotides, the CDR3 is TGCAGTGCTAGAGAACCAACGGGACTAGCGGGACCTGAGCAGTACTTC. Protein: CSAREPTGLAGPEQYF.